This T cell receptor (beta chain) was identified during a study of T cell repertoires in cytomegalovirus infection. The wider study: Public TCR beta signatures provided an indication of both CMV infection and a matching HLA type. Study conclusions and caveats: Clonotypes of TCR beta that were HLA-C-restricted and CMV-specific dominated the ex vivo response.

Each CDR3 protein is one row after TCRdb ran MiXCR on the reads. The data contain roughly 49,000 distinct CDR3 sequences, 20% to 25% of them singletons. The V end lost 2 bases, the J end lost 1 base, and 12 bases lay between the germline ends. The CDR3 has 16 residues. CDR1 MDHEN and CDR2 SYDVKM come from the germline V gene. This clonotype has ten or more counts. Antigen specificity is unknown. The chain combines TRBV28 with TRBJ1-5, with D uncertain. This TCR derives from a human donor in good health (CMV status not recorded). Some clones in this sample may be carry-over from other donors' samples. The source material was PBMCs, sequenced either directly or after in vitro stimulation (not recorded which). CDR3 coding DNA: TGTGCCAGCAGTTTAGCGGGGAGTTTGAGCAATCAGCCCCAGCATTTT. This gives the protein CASSLAGSLSNQPQHF. The full variable domain, with the rest looked up from reference TRBV28 and TRBJ1-5, is DVKVTQSSRYLVKRTGEKVFLECVQDMDHENMFWYRQDPGLGLRLIYFSYDVKMKEKGDIPEGYSVSREKKERFSLILESASTNQTSMYLCASSLAGSLSNQPQHFGDGTRLSIL.